Shown below are 25 T cell receptor beta chains from a single sample sequenced in a study of blood T cell repertoires in COVID-19. Clones were read by immunoSEQ multiplex PCR, and TCRdb kept only the in-frame ones, dropping some. This sample has 210,000 or so clones; about four fifths occur once, and the top ten carry about 8%. The sequencing sample was made of peripheral blood. These receptors were collected from a woman aged 45-65 years with active or convalescent COVID-19.

The chain joins TRBV10-1 to TRBJ2-6; possibly TRBD2 for D (5 bases). The CDR3 consists of 15 residues. The germline V gene has CDR1 WNHNN and CDR2 SYGVQD (reference sequence). The V and J ends lost 0 bases and 2 bases respectively, with 5 bases between them. CDR3 nucleotides: TGCGCCAGCAGTGAGTCCGGGGCTGGGGCCAACGTCCTGACTTTC. It translates to CASSESGAGANVLTF.

The chain links TRBV5-4 to TRBJ2-5, with unresolved D. The CDR3 runs 14 residues. CDR1 and CDR2 from the germline V gene are SGHNT and YYREEE (reference sequence). V was trimmed by 0 bases and J by 1 base, leaving 7 bases between them. CDR3 in DNA: TGTGCCAGCAGCTTGGTTGTCAGCCAAGAGACCCAGTACTTC. Translation: CASSLVVSQETQYF.

The J gene is TRBJ1-5, the V gene TRBV10-3; 9 bases are a match to TRBD1. The CDR3 is 14 amino acids. With V trimmed by 10 bases and J by 1 base, 5 bases remained unmatched. Germline V lookup: CDR1 ENHRY, CDR2 SYGVKD. The CDR3 loop reads CATRDRASNQPQHF. CDR3 bases: TGTGCCACCCGGGACAGGGCAAGCAATCAGCCCCAGCATTTT.

The chain uses TRBV2 and TRBJ1-6; a possible D gene is TRBD1 (6 bases). The CDR3 runs to 13 residues. V lost 8 bases and J 7 bases, leaving 12 bases between the germline ends. Germline assignment: CDR1 SNHLY and CDR2 FYNNEI. This CDR3 is CASRVRGNSPLHF. In DNA, the CDR3 is TGTGCCAGCCGGGTCAGGGGAAATTCACCCCTCCACTTT.

The chain couples TRBV10-2 to TRBJ1-5; no clear D gene. Germline V lookup: CDR1 WSHSY, CDR2 SAAADI. V lost 0 bases and J lost 7, with 10 bases in between. The CDR3 is 14 residues long. CDR3 protein: CASSESDKFQPQHF. The CDR3 nucleotides are TGCGCCAGCAGTGAGTCAGACAAATTCCAGCCCCAGCATTTT.

This rearrangement joins TRBV9 to TRBJ2-7; weak D call: TRBD2 (5 bases). Germline V gene data show CDR1 as SGDLS and CDR2 as YYNGEE. This CDR3 has 15 amino acids. Trimming shortened V by 4 bases and J by 6 bases, and 20 bases separated the two germline ends. This chain's CDR3 is CASSLGSHQAAEQYF. The CDR3 region has the DNA TGTGCCAGCAGCCTGGGGAGCCACCAAGCGGCCGAGCAGTACTTC.

The chain couples TRBV10-3 to TRBJ1-2, with 7 bases matching TRBD1. Germline V gene lookup returns CDR1 ENHRY and CDR2 SYGVKD. V shed 5 bases, J shed 3 bases, and the junction held 6 bases outside the gene matches. The CDR3 has 14 amino acids. This chain's CDR3 is CAISPGQVDYGYTF. Written as DNA, the CDR3 is TGTGCCATCAGTCCCGGACAGGTGGACTATGGCTACACCTTC.

The chain employs TRBV5-1 and TRBJ2-7; 10 nucleotides line up with TRBD1. The V gene's germline CDR1 is SGHRS and CDR2 YFSETQ. The ends lost 4 bases at V and 3 bases at J; junction bases unmatched: 7. This CDR3 comprises 15 residues. CDR3 DNA sequence: TGCGCCAGCAGCCCCGCGGGACAGGGGAACTACGAGCAGTACTTC. It encodes CASSPAGQGNYEQYF.

This chain joins TRBV5-1 and TRBJ2-7; perhaps TRBD2 as D (6 bases). Per germline, CDR1 SGHRS and CDR2 YFSETQ. V was clipped by 7 bases and J by 4 bases, with 15 bases between them. This CDR3 has 13 residues. The CDR3: CASGPEGRYEQYF. The CDR3 DNA follows: TGCGCCAGCGGCCCGGAGGGCCGGTACGAGCAGTACTTC.

The chain has TRBV2 and TRBJ1-5, with TRBD1 identical over 9 bases. This CDR3 is built from 15 residues. Germline V gene lookup returns CDR1 SNHLY and CDR2 FYNNEI. V was pared by 4 bases and J by 6 bases, with 7 bases of the junction left unmatched. As DNA, the CDR3 is TGTGCCAGCAGTGCACAGGGGGCCGGTAGTCAGCCCCAGCATTTT. Protein sequence: CASSAQGAGSQPQHF.

The genes are TRBV27 and TRBJ1-1, with unresolved D. V was trimmed by 6 bases and J by 1 base, leaving 12 bases between them. The CDR3 is 14 amino acids. Germline V gene sequence: CDR1 MNHEY, CDR2 SMNVEV (reference sequence). CDR3: CASSPGLTNTEAFF. In nucleotides, the CDR3 is TGTGCCAGCAGCCCTGGACTTACGAACACTGAAGCTTTCTTT.

The V and J genes are TRBV29-1 and TRBJ2-7, with 9 bases lining up with TRBD2. The V gene end was trimmed by 4 bases and the J gene end by 3 bases; junction bases not matched to a gene: 1. CDR1 SQVTM and CDR2 ANQGSEA come from the germline V gene. The CDR3 contains 12 residues. As DNA, the CDR3 is TGCAGCGTTGGACTAGCGGACTACGAGCAGTACTTC. Protein sequence: CSVGLADYEQYF.

This clone was observed a few times. Within the sample, other DNA sequences also encode this same CDR3. The chain employs TRBV3-1 (or the pseudogene TRBV3-2) and TRBJ1-5, with D maybe TRBD1 (5 bases). This CDR3 is built from 12 residues. V was pared by 2 bases and J by 6 bases, with 5 bases between. The V gene's germline CDR1 is LGHDT and CDR2 YNNKEL (reference sequence). Here the CDR3 DNA reads TGTGCCAGCAGCCAACAGGGTCAGCCCCAGCATTTT. Translated, it gives CASSQQGQPQHF.

This rearrangement joins TRBV11-2 to TRBJ2-1, with 13 bases aligning to TRBD2. CDR3 length equals 15 residues. Trimming cost V 7 bases and J 3 bases; bases outside gene matches: 3. Germline values: CDR1 SGHAT, CDR2 FQNNGV. CDR3 residues: CASTGLAGHYNEQFF. The CDR3 bases are TGTGCCAGCACGGGACTAGCGGGGCACTACAATGAGCAGTTCTTC.

The V and J genes are TRBV3-1 (or the pseudogene TRBV3-2) and TRBJ2-3; TRBD1 matches 9 bases. Germline-derived CDR1 and CDR2 are LGHDT and YNNKEL (reference sequence). Trimming cost V 1 base and J 2 bases; bases outside gene matches: 7. The CDR3 extends over 17 amino acids. CDR3 bases: TGTGCCAGCAGCCAAGCTAAGGACAGGGGTAACACAGATACGCAGTATTTT. Its translation: CASSQAKDRGNTDTQYF.

The rearrangement joins TRBV25-1 to TRBJ1-4, with D possibly being TRBD1 (6 bases). Trimming removed 6 bases from V and 3 bases from J, with 8 bases in between. In germline, CDR1 is MGHDK, CDR2 SYGVNS. The CDR3 is 13 amino acids. CDR3 amino acids: CASREGANEKLFF. CDR3 sequence (DNA): TGTGCCAGCAGAGAGGGGGCTAATGAAAAACTGTTTTTT.

A few counts support this clone. Here the CDR3 DNA reads TGCGCCAGCAGTGAGGTGAGCGGGTACTACTACGAGCAGTACTTC. It yields the protein CASSEVSGYYYEQYF. The genes are TRBV10-2 and TRBJ2-7; possible D gene TRBD2, 6 bases. Germline V lookup: CDR1 WSHSY, CDR2 SAAADI. The CDR3 extends over 15 amino acids. Trimming cost V 2 bases and J 3 bases, with 14 bases left between them.

This chain connects TRBV7-9 to TRBJ1-1; 8 bases are shared with TRBD1. Germline-derived CDR1 and CDR2 are SEHNR and FQNEAQ (reference sequence). J lost 1 base, V lost 1 base, and 5 bases had no gene match. The CDR3 has 16 residues. This chain's CDR3 is CASSLDLTGANTEAFF. The CDR3 DNA sequence: TGTGCCAGCAGCTTAGATTTGACAGGGGCGAACACTGAAGCTTTCTTT.

The V and J genes are TRBV24-1 and TRBJ2-1, with 10 nucleotides matching TRBD2. The CDR3 length is 15 residues. The J segment lost 7 bases and the V segment lost 9 bases, leaving 11 bases of the junction unmatched. Germline CDR1 reads KGHDR; CDR2 reads SFDVKD. Written as DNA, the CDR3 is TGTGCCACCGCTAGAGCGGGAGGGCCGGGAAATGAGCAGTTCTTC. As protein: CATARAGGPGNEQFF.

The sample holds one count of this clone. The J gene is TRBJ2-5, the V gene TRBV5-1, with 8 positions matching TRBD2. The CDR3 runs to 16 residues. V was pared by 2 bases and J by 4 bases, with 10 bases of the junction left unmatched. Germline CDR1 and CDR2: SGHRS and YFSETQ. The CDR3 here is CASSFSRGGLGETQYF. In nucleotides, the CDR3 is TGCGCCAGCAGCTTTTCACGGGGGGGCCTTGGAGAGACCCAGTACTTC.

This chain connects TRBV14 to TRBJ1-3, with a tentative D call TRBD1 (6 bases). Between the trimmed V and J ends, which lost 1 base and 4 bases, there was a span of 14 bases. The germline gives CDR1 SGHDN, CDR2 FVKESK. The CDR3 runs to 16 residues. The CDR3 reads CASSQVVWGRGNTIYF. The CDR3 DNA is TGTGCCAGCAGCCAAGTGGTATGGGGGCGCGGAAACACCATATATTTT. The full variable domain, completed using reference TRBV14 and TRBJ1-3, is EAGVTQFPSHSVIEKGQTVTLRCDPISGHDNLYWYRRVMGKEIKFLLHFVKESKQDESGMPNNRFLAERTGGTYSTLKVQPAELEDSGVYFCASSQVVWGRGNTIYFGEGSWLTVV.

This chain uses TRBV6-1 with TRBJ1-5; D remains unclear. Trimming shortened V by 0 bases and J by 10 bases, and 13 bases separated the two germline ends. Germline-derived CDR1 and CDR2 are MNHNS and SASEGT. The length of the CDR3 is 14 residues. CDR3 amino acids: CASSEAGQALPQHF. As DNA, the CDR3 is TGTGCCAGCAGTGAAGCTGGGCAAGCCCTACCCCAGCATTTT.

This rearrangement joins TRBV6-8 to TRBJ1-1, with TRBD1 matching 7 bases. CDR3 length equals 13 residues. Germline V gene lookup returns CDR1 MNHGY and CDR2 SAAAGT. The CDR3 sequence is CDTTGRSNTEAFF. The CDR3, as DNA: TGTGACACGACAGGGAGGTCGAACACTGAAGCTTTCTTT.

The rearrangement links TRBV28 to TRBJ2-2; 10 nucleotides align to TRBD1. Germline assignment: CDR1 MDHEN and CDR2 SYDVKM. The junction had 7 bases not matched to a gene; V was cut back by 5 bases and J by 7 bases. The CDR3 covers 15 residues. Here the CDR3 reads CASSVRTGGIGELFF. CDR3 DNA sequence: TGTGCCAGCAGTGTCAGGACAGGGGGTATCGGGGAGCTGTTTTTT.

The chain uses TRBV28 and TRBJ1-1; D remains ambiguous. The germline V and J ends were trimmed by 3 bases and 1 base, with 12 bases remaining between them. The CDR3 covers 15 residues. Germline V gives CDR1 MDHEN, CDR2 SYDVKM. The CDR3 nucleotides are TGTGCCAGCAGTTTTGTGCGGCGGGGGAACACTGAAGCTTTCTTT. Its translation is CASSFVRRGNTEAFF.